The sequence of this T cell receptor (beta chain) was determined in a study of blood T cell repertoires in COVID-19. Study context: From the United States, Italy and Spain came samples of acute and convalescent COVID-19.

Profiled with immunoSEQ multiplex PCR; TCRdb holds only in-frame clones, not every one. Counted here are 40,000 or so clones, approximately 88% occurring once; the ten biggest clones make up about 9.8%. This CDR3 contains 13 residues. Germline-derived CDR1 and CDR2 are SGHRS and YFSETQ. Trimming at V came to 8 bases and at J to 5 bases, leaving 6 bases not matched to a gene. The chain carries TRBV5-1 and TRBJ2-1, with TRBD1 matching over 8 bases. Source material: peripheral blood. The clonotype was recovered from a human donor in a cohort sampled during active COVID-19. CDR3: CASRTGRDNEQFF. DNA for the CDR3: TGCGCCAGTCGGACAGGGCGGGACAATGAGCAGTTCTTC.